The 25 T cell receptor beta chains below come from one sample, sequenced in a study of blood T cell repertoires in COVID-19. TCRdb keeps only in-frame clones here, not all; method: immunoSEQ multiplex PCR. The sample includes about 140,000 clones, about three quarters of them seen just once. Sequencing was performed on peripheral blood. The receptors shown here come from a woman aged 80 or over with active or convalescent COVID-19.

The chain recombines TRBV19 with TRBJ1-2; D gene ambiguous. V lost 5 bases, J lost 3 bases, and 13 bases lay in between. This CDR3 has 14 amino acids. The germline gives CDR1 LNHDA, CDR2 SQIVND (reference sequence). CDR3 loop: CASSHGLIDYGYTF. The DNA for the CDR3 is TGTGCCAGTAGTCACGGTTTAATCGACTATGGCTACACCTTC.

This clone was observed a few times. The rearrangement links TRBV2 to TRBJ2-5, with D perhaps matching TRBD1 (5 bases). Trimming removed 5 bases from V and 4 bases from J, with 17 bases in between. In germline, CDR1 is SNHLY, CDR2 FYNNEI. This CDR3 region has 15 residues. The CDR3 coding sequence is TGTGCCAGCAGTTATTATCGACAGACGGGAGAGACCCAGTACTTC. This gives the protein CASSYYRQTGETQYF.

This clone has a single count. The chain is built from TRBV6-6 and TRBJ1-1, with no clear D. CDR1 and CDR2 from the germline V gene are MNHNY and SVGAGI (reference sequence). V was shortened by 5 bases and J by 1 base, with 20 bases between the two germline ends. This CDR3 is built from 17 residues. CDR3 residues: CASSPRRGGRENTEAFF. In nucleotides, the CDR3 is TGTGCCAGCAGTCCCCGGCGGGGAGGGCGGGAGAACACTGAAGCTTTCTTT.

This clone showed up many times. The genes are TRBV30 and TRBJ2-3; 10 bases align to TRBD2. The germline V gene has CDR1 GTSNPN and CDR2 SVGIG (reference sequence). The CDR3 sequence is 14 residues long. V lost 5 bases to trimming and J lost 1 base; unmatched junction nucleotides: 3. The DNA for the CDR3 is TGTGCCTGGGGGACTAGCGTGGGCACAGATACGCAGTATTTT. As protein: CAWGTSVGTDTQYF. Combining the CDR3 with reference TRBV30 and TRBJ2-3 gives the whole variable domain SQTIHQWPATLVQPVGSPLSLECTVEGTSNPNLYWYRQAAGRGLQLLFYSVGIGQISSEVPQNLSASRPQDRQFILSSKKLLLSDSGFYLCAWGTSVGTDTQYFGPGTRLTVL.

This chain joins TRBV7-9 and TRBJ1-1, with 9 bases fitting TRBD1. The CDR3 contains 14 residues. Trimming removed 5 bases from V and 4 bases from J; junction bases left unmatched: 5. The germline gives CDR1 SEHNR, CDR2 FQNEAQ (reference sequence). This CDR3 reads CASSTGGWITEAFF. CDR3 sequence (DNA): TGTGCCAGCAGCACAGGGGGCTGGATCACTGAAGCTTTCTTT.

V usage is TRBV5-1 and J usage is TRBJ2-2, with 7 nucleotides matching TRBD1. CDR1 and CDR2 (germline): SGHRS, YFSETQ. V lost 3 bases and J lost 3; bases outside the gene matches: 5. The CDR3 loop spans 15 amino acids. CDR3 amino acids: CASSWQGVDTGELFF. CDR3 sequence (DNA): TGCGCCAGCAGCTGGCAGGGGGTTGACACCGGGGAGCTGTTTTTT.

A single count supports this clone. The V and J genes are TRBV2 and TRBJ2-6; weak D call: TRBD2 (5 bases). The CDR3 has 15 residues. V lost 5 bases, J lost 2 bases, and 10 bases lay in between. In germline, CDR1 is SNHLY, CDR2 FYNNEI. As DNA, the CDR3 is TGTGCCAGCAGTTTACAGAGGGCTGGGGCCAACGTCCTGACTTTC. Its protein product is CASSLQRAGANVLTF.

V usage is TRBV7-9 and J usage is TRBJ2-7, with D possibly matching TRBD1 (6 bases). The V gene's germline CDR1 is SEHNR and CDR2 FQNEAQ (reference sequence). V gave up 5 bases and J gave up 3 bases, with 17 bases separating them. This CDR3 region has 15 residues. CDR3 region: CASSANRAQDYEQYF. DNA of the CDR3: TGTGCCAGCAGCGCAAACAGGGCGCAGGACTACGAGCAGTACTTC.

The J gene is TRBJ1-3, the V gene TRBV3-1 (or the pseudogene TRBV3-2); D is possibly TRBD1 (5 bases). This CDR3 has 15 amino acids. Germline loops: CDR1 LGHDT, CDR2 YNNKEL (reference sequence). V dropped 5 bases and J dropped 0 bases, with 11 bases sitting between them. The CDR3 coding sequence is TGTGCCAGCAGCTCAGGGCTCCGCTCTGGAAACACCATATATTTT. Encoded protein: CASSSGLRSGNTIYF.

The rearrangement links TRBV18 to TRBJ2-2; D may be TRBD2 (6 bases). Germline CDR1 and CDR2: KGHSH and LQKENI. The CDR3 loop spans 15 amino acids. Trimming took off 4 bases at V and 1 base at J, with 10 bases between the two ends. For the CDR3, the DNA is TGTGCCAGCTCACGGATCGGGGGGAACACCGGGGAGCTGTTTTTT. Its protein is CASSRIGGNTGELFF. Drawing the rest from reference TRBV18 and TRBJ2-2, the complete variable domain is NAGVMQNPRHLVRRRGQEARLRCSPMKGHSHVYWYRQLPEEGLKFMVYLQKENIIDESGMPKERFSAEFPKEGPSILRIQQVVRGDSAAYFCASSRIGGNTGELFFGEGSRLTVL.

The rearrangement links TRBV5-1 to TRBJ2-1, with TRBD2 matching 14 bases. Germline values: CDR1 SGHRS, CDR2 YFSETQ. The CDR3 is 16 residues long. V gave up 4 bases and J gave up 8 bases; unmatched junction bases: 8. As DNA, the CDR3 is TGCGCCAGCAGCATGACTAGCGGGGGGGCCGCTCATGAGCAGTTCTTC. This gives the protein CASSMTSGGAAHEQFF.

The chain combines TRBV4-3 with TRBJ1-2; D not certain. V was pared by 0 bases and J by 9 bases, with 14 bases between. From germline, CDR1 is LGHNA and CDR2 YSLEER. The length of the CDR3 is 14 residues. The CDR3 reads CASSQDSGGGRYTF. The CDR3 bases are TGCGCCAGCAGCCAAGATTCCGGAGGCGGGCGCTACACCTTC.

J is TRBJ2-3 and V is TRBV9, with D perhaps matching TRBD2 (6 bases). Germline V lookup: CDR1 SGDLS, CDR2 YYNGEE. Trimming shortened V by 3 bases and J by 0 bases, and 26 bases separated the two germline ends. This CDR3 comprises 20 residues. Here the CDR3 reads CASSGDRAEGRTLSTDTQYF. The CDR3 region has the DNA TGTGCCAGCAGCGGAGACCGAGCGGAGGGCCGCACACTAAGCACAGATACGCAGTATTTT. Full variable domain (outside the CDR3, taken from reference TRBV9 and TRBJ2-3): DSGVTQTPKHLITATGQRVTLRCSPRSGDLSVYWYQQSLDQGLQFLIQYYNGEERAKGNILERFSAQQFPDLHSELNLSSLELGDSALYFCASSGDRAEGRTLSTDTQYFGPGTRLTVL.

This clone has only a few counts. This chain connects TRBV5-1 to TRBJ2-2; 12 bases agree with TRBD2. This CDR3 spans 14 amino acids. J lost 5 bases, V lost 9 bases, and 5 bases had no gene match. In germline, CDR1 is SGHRS, CDR2 YFSETQ. The CDR3 DNA sequence: TGCGCCACCACTAGCGGGGGGTCGACCGGGGAGCTGTTTTTT. Protein product: CATTSGGSTGELFF.

The chain recombines TRBV9 with TRBJ2-7; D perhaps matches TRBD2 (5 bases). CDR1 SGDLS and CDR2 YYNGEE come from the germline V gene. V was clipped by 0 bases and J by 3 bases, with 13 bases between them. This CDR3 is built from 15 residues. The CDR3 bases are TGTGCCAGCAGCGTAGCGGTGGGAGTGAACTACGAGCAGTACTTC. Its protein is CASSVAVGVNYEQYF.

The table lists this clone with a count of one. The rearrangement links TRBV6-5 to TRBJ1-1; D is perhaps TRBD1 (6 bases). The V gene lost 10 bases and the J gene lost 4 bases, with 13 bases spanning the gap. Germline V gene sequence: CDR1 MNHEY, CDR2 SVGAGI. The CDR3 loop spans 12 amino acids. CDR3: CATQGSGTEAFF. The DNA for the CDR3 is TGTGCCACCCAGGGGTCAGGCACTGAAGCTTTCTTT.

The gene calls are TRBV10-2 and TRBJ2-7; 8 nucleotides line up with TRBD1. Germline-derived CDR1 and CDR2 are WSHSY and SAAADI. The junction had 8 bases not matched to a gene; V was cut back by 3 bases and J by 4 bases. The length of the CDR3 is 15 residues. CDR3 in DNA: TGCGCCAGCAGTGATAGGGGACAGGCACGTTACGAGCAGTACTTC. The encoded protein is CASSDRGQARYEQYF.

This chain uses TRBV28 with TRBJ1-6; D may be TRBD1 (6 bases). V gave up 7 bases and J gave up 9 bases, with 22 bases separating them. CDR1 and CDR2 (germline): MDHEN, SYDVKM. The CDR3 contains 16 residues. This chain's CDR3 is CASNSPGGGAGSPLHF. CDR3 sequence (DNA): TGTGCCAGCAACTCCCCGGGGGGGGGCGCGGGTTCACCCCTCCACTTT.

This clone appeared a single time. This chain links TRBV5-1 with TRBJ1-2; unclear D gene. This CDR3 is 11 amino acids long. The V end lost 7 bases, the J end lost 7 bases, and 11 bases lay between the germline ends. In germline, CDR1 is SGHRS, CDR2 YFSETQ. The CDR3 here is CASSLGVGYTF. In DNA form, the CDR3 reads TGCGCCAGCTCGTTGGGAGTTGGCTACACCTTC.

The V call is TRBV9, the J call TRBJ2-7; D possibly corresponds to TRBD1 (5 bases). CDR1 and CDR2 from the germline V gene are SGDLS and YYNGEE. Trimming took 4 bases from V and 0 from J, leaving 14 bases between them. The CDR3 has 15 residues. The CDR3 region has the DNA TGTGCCAGCAGCCTCAGGGTAGACCCCTCCTACGAGCAGTACTTC. Protein: CASSLRVDPSYEQYF. The full variable domain, in which reference TRBV9 and TRBJ2-7 provide the parts outside the CDR3, is DSGVTQTPKHLITATGQRVTLRCSPRSGDLSVYWYQQSLDQGLQFLIQYYNGEERAKGNILERFSAQQFPDLHSELNLSSLELGDSALYFCASSLRVDPSYEQYFGPGTRLTVT.

The chain links TRBV3-1 (or the pseudogene TRBV3-2) to TRBJ1-3, with TRBD1 matching over 7 bases. The ends lost 4 bases at V and 3 bases at J; junction bases unmatched: 6. Germline values: CDR1 LGHDT, CDR2 YNNKEL (reference sequence). The CDR3 totals 15 residues. CDR3 loop: CASSLSTGFGNTIYF. The CDR3 DNA sequence: TGTGCCAGCAGCCTCTCGACAGGGTTTGGAAACACCATATATTTT.

This clone was detected only once. The chain couples TRBV27 to TRBJ2-7; D may be TRBD1 (6 bases). The CDR3 runs to 14 residues. Trimming took off 0 bases at V and 3 bases at J, with 9 bases between the two ends. Looked up from germline, CDR1 is MNHEY and CDR2 is SMNVEV (reference sequence). The CDR3 loop is CASSLSSGVYEQYF. CDR3 sequence (DNA): TGTGCCAGCAGTTTATCCTCAGGGGTCTACGAGCAGTACTTC.

In its sample, this clone was seen a few times. Here the CDR3 reads CASSTTSGYEQYF. The CDR3 region has the DNA TGTGCCAGCAGTACGACTAGCGGCTACGAGCAGTACTTC. The chain uses TRBV6-6 and TRBJ2-7, with 9 bases fitting TRBD2. The junction had 2 bases not matched to a gene; V was cut back by 5 bases and J by 3 bases. The length of the CDR3 is 13 residues. CDR1 is MNHNY and CDR2 is SVGAGI in the germline V gene (reference sequence).

The genes are TRBV27 and TRBJ2-1, with a possible D match to TRBD2 (5 bases). This CDR3 region has 13 residues. Per germline, CDR1 MNHEY and CDR2 SMNVEV (reference sequence). Between the trimmed V and J ends, which lost 8 bases and 8 bases, there was a span of 16 bases. The CDR3 loop is CASGSGSVYEQFF. For the CDR3, the DNA is TGTGCCAGCGGGTCGGGAAGTGTCTATGAGCAGTTCTTC.

The V gene is TRBV5-1, the J gene TRBJ2-3, with 10 bases that match TRBD1. Unmatched junction bases numbered 2, after V lost 1 base and J lost 6 bases. Germline values: CDR1 SGHRS, CDR2 YFSETQ. This CDR3 spans 14 amino acids. The CDR3 region is CASSLRQGADTQYF. CDR3 sequence (DNA): TGCGCCAGCAGCTTGAGACAGGGGGCGGATACGCAGTATTTT. Full variable domain (remainder filled in from reference TRBV5-1 and TRBJ2-3): KAGVTQTPRYLIKTRGQQVTLSCSPISGHRSVSWYQQTPGQGLQFLFEYFSETQRNKGNFPGRFSGRQFSNSRSEMNVSTLELGDSALYLCASSLRQGADTQYFGPGTRLTVL.